Sequencing of this T cell receptor beta chain was carried out in a study of cytomegalovirus exposure and HLA in healthy donors. Use of 60 Vbeta and 13 Jbeta primers characterized the PCR. Assay used: immunoSEQ multiplex PCR; TCRdb lists only in-frame clones, some missing. The repertoire consists of approximately 180,000 clones, with 70% to 85% occurring once and the leading ten covering roughly 3.7%. The V end was cut by 5 bases, the J end by 4 bases, with 21 bases between. This CDR3 has 16 amino acids. The germline CDR1 and CDR2 sequences are LNHDA and SQIVND (reference sequence). This receptor was identified in a woman in her sixties in good health and CMV-seropositive. Sequenced material: PBMCs. The rearrangement joins TRBV19 to TRBJ2-7; a possible D gene is TRBD1 (6 bases). The CDR3 DNA follows: TGTGCCAGTAGTCCCGTTACAGGGCAACGCTCGTACGAGCAGTACTTC. This encodes CASSPVTGQRSYEQYF.